The clone carrying this TCR beta chain was counted ten times or more. MiXCR, applied by TCRdb to the RT-PCR reads, yields one record per CDR3 protein. This table holds almost 700,000 distinct CDR3 sequences, more than 13% found once. Looked up from germline, CDR1 is SGHAT and CDR2 is FQNNGV. The CDR3 length is 17 residues. V lost 1 base to trimming and J lost 9 bases; unmatched junction nucleotides: 11. The receptor was isolated from a female donor in good health, serving as a healthy control. V is TRBV11-2 and J is TRBJ2-1; 11 positions agree with TRBD2. Sample: memory CD4+ T cells from blood. CDR3 bases: TGTGCCAGCAGCTTAGTCTCCTTAGCGGGAGGGGGCAGTGAGCAGTTCTTC. It codes for CASSLVSLAGGGSEQFF.